The clone carrying this TCR beta chain was found a few times. Germline V gives CDR1 LGHDT, CDR2 YNNKEL (reference sequence). The CDR3 has 16 residues. V lost 0 bases and J 5 bases, leaving 16 bases between the germline ends. This sample is part of a study of human T cells and chemical hapten exposure. Unfractionated whole blood served as the source for total RNA extraction. TCRdb analysed the 5' RACE reads with MiXCR anew, one entry per CDR3 protein. The sample shows 150,000 or so distinct CDR3 sequences, about 4.3% of them seen only once. The chain links TRBV3-1 to TRBJ1-1; D remains ambiguous. The receptor comes from a female donor in good health. The chain's CDR3 is CASSQESGRLATEAFF. In DNA, the CDR3 is TGTGCCAGCAGCCAAGAGTCAGGACGGTTGGCGACTGAAGCTTTCTTT.